This TCR beta chain was recovered during a study of control samples from healthy donors and cancer patients. Some clones are missing from TCRdb's copy, which holds only in-frame ones; the method was immunoSEQ multiplex PCR. The sample records under 65,000 clones, about 91% being singletons. Germline V gives CDR1 MNHEY, CDR2 SVGEGT. V shed 1 base, J shed 2 bases, and the junction held 6 bases outside the gene matches. This CDR3 comprises 18 residues. The clonotype comes from a man under 40 with colorectal cancer. J is TRBJ2-2 and V is TRBV6-2 or TRBV6-3; 11 nucleotides agree with TRBD2. Specimen: PBMCs. The CDR3 loop is CASSYFTSGGLNTGELFF. Written as DNA, the CDR3 is TGTGCCAGCAGTTACTTTACTAGCGGGGGCCTAAACACCGGGGAGCTGTTTTTT.